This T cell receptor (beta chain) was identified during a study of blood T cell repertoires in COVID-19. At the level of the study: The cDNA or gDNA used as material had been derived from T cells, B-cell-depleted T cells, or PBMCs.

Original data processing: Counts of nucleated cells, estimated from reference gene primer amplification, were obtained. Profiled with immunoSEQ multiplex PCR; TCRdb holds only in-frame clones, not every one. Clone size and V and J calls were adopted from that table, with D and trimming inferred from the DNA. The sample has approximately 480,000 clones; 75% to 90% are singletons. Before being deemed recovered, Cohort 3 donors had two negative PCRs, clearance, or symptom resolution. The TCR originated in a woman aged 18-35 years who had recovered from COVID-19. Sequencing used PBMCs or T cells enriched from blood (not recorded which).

The CDR3 loop is CSVPGQGGNEQFF. CDR3 in DNA: TGCAGCGTCCCGGGACAGGGTGGGAATGAGCAGTTCTTC. The V and J genes are TRBV29-1 and TRBJ2-1; 9 nucleotides align to TRBD1. CDR1 SQVTM and CDR2 ANQGSEA come from the germline V gene. V lost 6 bases and J lost 7; bases outside the gene matches: 7. CDR3 length: 13 amino acids.